In its sample, the clone carrying this T cell receptor beta chain was seen once. These data come from a study of T cell responses to AZD1222 COVID-19 vaccine. The CDR3 spans 15 residues. Per germline, CDR1 SGHTA and CDR2 FQGNSA. V was cut by 1 base and J by 1 base, with 10 bases left in between. Only in-frame clones appear in the TCRdb table, and some are missing; sequencing was by immunoSEQ multiplex PCR. This sample yields 130,000 to 150,000 clones, of which approximately 90% are seen a single time; less than 2% belongs to the top ten. This material consisted of peripheral blood, taken 28 days after the second AZD1222 dose. V gene TRBV7-2 combines with J gene TRBJ2-5; D is possibly TRBD1 (6 bases). This receptor was identified in an adult who received the AZD1222 COVID-19 vaccine. This CDR3 reads CASSLVQGSQETQYF. DNA for the CDR3: TGTGCCAGCAGCTTAGTACAGGGATCCCAAGAGACCCAGTACTTC.